This T cell receptor (beta chain) was observed in a study of blood T cell repertoires in COVID-19. Individuals aged about 18 to 90 years were recruited from about two dozen US areas. Cohort 3 donors were reported recovered after two negative PCRs, clearance, or symptom resolution. V shed 1 base and J shed 8 bases, with 8 bases lying between them. Germline V gene lookup returns CDR1 MDHEN and CDR2 SYDVKM. CDR3 length: 12 residues. Sequencing was performed with immunoSEQ multiplex PCR; in TCRdb, only in-frame clones are kept and a portion is missing. This table holds under 200,000 clones, approximately 87% found once.

The TCR originated in a woman between 50 and 59 years old who had recovered from COVID-19. Sequenced material: PBMCs or T cells enriched from blood (not recorded which). The rearrangement uses TRBV28 and TRBJ1-1; D unresolved. The CDR3 is CASSLSPREAFF. CDR3 coding DNA: TGTGCCAGCAGTTTATCCCCGCGGGAAGCTTTCTTT.